Listed here are 30 T cell receptor beta chains from one sample, sequenced in a study of naive and memory T cell subsets. TCR cDNA received a 3' ligated oligonucleotide that carried a UMI. Ligated cDNA underwent four rounds of PCR with nested alpha and beta constant region primers and SP2. TCRdb analysed the 5' RACE reads with MiXCR anew, one entry per CDR3 protein. The repertoire includes roughly 62,000 distinct CDR3 sequences, 7.2% of them detected once, and more than 9.5% sits in the top ten. Receptors were obtained from a male donor in good health.

At least ten counts were recorded for this clonotype. The gene calls are TRBV2 and TRBJ2-2; D is perhaps TRBD1 or TRBD2 (5 bases each). The CDR3 spans 12 residues. Per the germline V gene, CDR1 is SNHLY and CDR2 is FYNNEI. Trimming shortened V by 9 bases and J by 6 bases, and 11 bases separated the two germline ends. The CDR3 DNA is TGTGCCAGAAGGGACGTTCCCGGGGAGCTGTTTTTT. This sequence encodes CARRDVPGELFF.

This clonotype showed up many times. The chain links TRBV4-2 to TRBJ2-7; 11 bases agree with TRBD2. Trimming at V came to 1 base and at J to 2 bases, leaving 7 bases not matched to a gene. CDR3 length equals 17 residues. Germline V lookup: CDR1 LGHNA, CDR2 YNFKEQ. CDR3 sequence: CASSQVGGTSGTYEQYF. The CDR3 bases are TGTGCCAGCAGCCAAGTGGGGGGGACTAGCGGTACCTACGAGCAGTACTTC.

This clonotype was seen ten or more times. This chain connects TRBV20-1 to TRBJ1-4; TRBD1 agrees at 9 bases. The CDR3 has 16 amino acids. With 6 bases clipped from V and 0 bases from J, the junction kept 8 bases outside the gene matches. CDR1 is DFQATT, CDR2 SNEGSKA, per germline (reference sequence). The CDR3 region has the DNA TGCAGTGCCAGGGACAGGGATCTCACAACTAATGAAAAACTGTTTTTT. Translated, it gives CSARDRDLTTNEKLFF.

J is TRBJ2-3 and V is TRBV6-2 or TRBV6-3, with D possibly being TRBD2 (6 bases). V was trimmed by 7 bases and J by 2 bases, leaving 16 bases between them. In germline, CDR1 is MNHEY, CDR2 SVGEGT. This CDR3 comprises 15 residues. The CDR3 protein is CASTNPGDLTDTQYF. The DNA of the CDR3 is TGTGCCAGCACGAACCCGGGGGATCTCACAGATACGCAGTATTTT.

In this sample, this clonotype turned up a few times. The chain carries TRBV20-1 and TRBJ2-3, with TRBD2 matching over 7 bases. Germline V gene sequence: CDR1 DFQATT, CDR2 SNEGSKA (reference sequence). Unmatched junction bases numbered 14, after V lost 6 bases and J lost 5 bases. The CDR3 loop spans 15 amino acids. CDR3 sequence (DNA): TGCAGTGCCCGCGGCTCGACTAGCCAGTTAGATACGCAGTATTTT. Translation: CSARGSTSQLDTQYF.

This clonotype was observed a few times. V gene TRBV20-1 combines with J gene TRBJ2-7; 7 bases align to TRBD1. Germline V gene lookup returns CDR1 DFQATT and CDR2 SNEGSKA (reference sequence). The CDR3 runs 12 residues. V shed 1 base, J shed 3 bases, and the junction held 0 bases outside the gene matches. The CDR3 region has the DNA TGCAGTGCTAGAGGGGACAGCTACGAGCAGTACTTC. Its protein is CSARGDSYEQYF.

The V gene is TRBV27, the J gene TRBJ1-1; 7 nucleotides align to TRBD1. Germline V gene data show CDR1 as MNHEY and CDR2 as SMNVEV (reference sequence). The CDR3 has 19 amino acids. V lost 4 bases to trimming and J lost 3 bases; unmatched junction nucleotides: 20. The CDR3 here is CASSSVTPRGIPMDTEAFF. The CDR3 DNA reads TGTGCCAGCAGTTCAGTAACTCCCAGGGGGATCCCTATGGACACTGAAGCTTTCTTT.

The V and J genes are TRBV6-5 and TRBJ1-3, with D maybe TRBD1 (5 bases). From germline, CDR1 is MNHEY and CDR2 SVGAGI. V was trimmed by 6 bases and J by 0 bases, leaving 12 bases between them. The CDR3 totals 15 residues. Written as DNA, the CDR3 is TGTGCCAGCAGCTCCGGGGGTGTCTCTGGAAACACCATATATTTT. Translation gives CASSSGGVSGNTIYF.

This chain connects TRBV19 to TRBJ2-1; D may match TRBD1 or TRBD2 (6 bases each). CDR1 and CDR2 from the germline V gene are LNHDA and SQIVND (reference sequence). The CDR3 contains 16 residues. Deletions cut 3 bases from V and 3 bases from J, with 15 bases between. The CDR3: CASSIWGASLYNEQFF. The CDR3 DNA reads TGTGCCAGTAGTATTTGGGGGGCTAGCCTCTACAATGAGCAGTTCTTC.

At least ten counts were recorded for this clonotype. V is TRBV6-5 and J is TRBJ1-2; TRBD1 is a possible D gene (5 bases). V lost 7 bases and J 4 bases, leaving 16 bases between the germline ends. This CDR3 is built from 14 residues. Germline CDR1 MNHEY, CDR2 SVGAGI. CDR3 nucleotides: TGTGCCAGCACCCCCGGGGGGTTTAGCTATGGCTACACCTTC. It is translated as CASTPGGFSYGYTF.

This clonotype has just a few counts. This rearrangement joins TRBV12-3 or TRBV12-4 to TRBJ1-4; no clear D. V lost 2 bases and J 10 bases, leaving 17 bases between the germline ends. The CDR3 is 15 amino acids. Here the CDR3 reads CASSLSREDERKLFF. The CDR3 DNA follows: TGTGCCAGCAGTTTAAGCCGGGAGGACGAACGAAAACTGTTTTTT.

This clonotype was detected ten times or more. The rearrangement joins TRBV20-1 to TRBJ2-1; the D gene is possibly TRBD2 (6 bases). Germline V lookup: CDR1 DFQATT, CDR2 SNEGSKA (reference sequence). The CDR3 runs 15 residues. V was cut by 3 bases and J by 7 bases, with 19 bases left in between. CDR3 protein: CSARLGLMGGNEQFF. In DNA form, the CDR3 reads TGCAGTGCTAGGTTAGGCCTGATGGGGGGTAATGAGCAGTTCTTC.

This clonotype was seen a handful of times. The genes are TRBV27 and TRBJ2-7, with D possibly matching TRBD1 (5 bases). V was shortened by 3 bases and J by 2 bases, with 11 bases between the two germline ends. Germline CDR1 reads MNHEY; CDR2 reads SMNVEV (reference sequence). The CDR3 sequence is 14 residues long. The CDR3: CASSLDIAAYEQYF. In DNA form, the CDR3 reads TGTGCCAGCAGTTTGGACATCGCGGCCTACGAGCAGTACTTC.

This clonotype is a singleton in its sample. This could be a read error, since a much larger clone is one nucleotide away. The chain carries TRBV20-1 and TRBJ2-7; 9 positions match TRBD2. This CDR3 comprises 13 residues. V lost 6 bases and J lost 8; bases outside the gene matches: 11. Germline CDR1 is DFQATT and CDR2 is SNEGSKA (reference sequence). As DNA, the CDR3 is TGCAGTGCCTCCGGGGCTAGCGGGGTTAAGCAGTACTTC. Its translation is CSASGASGVKQYF.

This chain links TRBV29-1 with TRBJ1-3; a possible D gene is TRBD1 (6 bases). CDR1 and CDR2 from the germline V gene are SQVTM and ANQGSEA. This CDR3 spans 16 amino acids. V lost 3 bases and J lost 4, with 19 bases in between. The chain's CDR3 is CSVDGPGAGSGNTIYF. The CDR3 bases are TGCAGCGTTGATGGACCAGGGGCCGGCTCAGGAAACACCATATATTTT.

The chain recombines TRBV5-1 with TRBJ2-7; 8 positions match TRBD1. This CDR3 has 15 amino acids. V dropped 3 bases and J dropped 4; count of bases not matched to a gene: 9. Germline V gene sequence: CDR1 SGHRS, CDR2 YFSETQ. CDR3 DNA sequence: TGCGCCAGCAGCTCCCAGGGACAGGACCGTTACGAGCAGTACTTC. As protein: CASSSQGQDRYEQYF.

This clonotype was detected many times. The chain has TRBV6-5 and TRBJ2-2, with D possibly matching TRBD1 (7 bases). Germline CDR1 reads MNHEY; CDR2 reads SVGAGI. CDR3 length: 15 residues. The V end lost 5 bases, the J end lost 4 bases, and 14 bases lay between the germline ends. CDR3 region: CASSGRQGGTGELFF. In nucleotides, the CDR3 is TGTGCCAGCAGTGGGAGACAGGGAGGCACCGGGGAGCTGTTTTTT.

The chain recombines TRBV3-1 with TRBJ2-2; 10 nucleotides line up with TRBD2. CDR1 and CDR2 from the germline V gene are LGHDT and YNNKEL (reference sequence). J lost 1 base, V lost 0 bases, and 8 bases had no gene match. CDR3 size: 19 residues. CDR3 amino acids: CASSQEGLAGVLNTGELFF. CDR3 nucleotide sequence: TGTGCCAGCAGCCAAGAAGGGCTAGCGGGGGTCCTGAACACCGGGGAGCTGTTTTTT.

This clonotype was detected only a few times. The chain couples TRBV6-5 to TRBJ1-3, with D perhaps matching TRBD1 (5 bases). CDR1 and CDR2 from the germline V gene are MNHEY and SVGAGI. Trimming stripped 4 bases from V and 4 bases from J, with 14 bases between. The CDR3 is 15 residues long. The CDR3 nucleotides read TGTGCCAGCAGTTCCGGAGGGACCGCCGGAAACACCATATATTTT. It specifies CASSSGGTAGNTIYF.

The J gene is TRBJ2-5, the V gene TRBV11-2, with 15 bases lining up with TRBD2. Trimming cost V 3 bases and J 9 bases; bases outside gene matches: 11. Germline CDR1 SGHAT, CDR2 FQNNGV. This CDR3 has 17 residues. The CDR3 DNA sequence: TGTGCCAGCAGCTTGGGGCGGACTAGCGGGGGGGCCGGGTCCCAGTACTTC. Its translation is CASSLGRTSGGAGSQYF.

In this sample, this clonotype turned up many times. The DNA of the CDR3 is TGTGCCAGCAGCTCAAGGATGGGGCACTACGAGCAGTACTTC. Protein product: CASSSRMGHYEQYF. The chain has TRBV13 and TRBJ2-7; TRBD1 is a possible D gene (5 bases). Germline V CDR1 and CDR2: PRHDT, FYEKMQ (reference sequence). This CDR3 spans 14 amino acids. V lost 4 bases and J 3 bases, leaving 13 bases between the germline ends. Full variable domain (remainder filled in from reference TRBV13 and TRBJ2-7): AAGVIQSPRHLIKEKRETATLKCYPIPRHDTVYWYQQGPGQDPQFLISFYEKMQSDKGSIPDRFSAQQFSDYHSELNMSSLELGDSALYFCASSSRMGHYEQYFGPGTRLTVT.

Notes on this clonotype: Compared with germline, one end of the junction differs, possibly owing to a read error. J is TRBJ2-1 and V is TRBV19, with D tentatively TRBD2 (5 bases). Germline lookup yields CDR1 LNHDA and CDR2 SQIVND (reference sequence). This CDR3 has 17 amino acids. The CDR3 loop is CTSSISGGSYGYNEQFF. The DNA of the CDR3 is TGTACCAGTAGTATTTCGGGCGGGTCCTATGGTTACAATGAGCAGTTCTTC.

This clonotype was picked up many times. This chain uses TRBV12-3 or TRBV12-4 with TRBJ2-1, with TRBD2 matching over 7 bases. Losses at the gene ends were 5 bases for V and 9 bases for J; bases not matched to a gene: 10. CDR3 length: 14 residues. CDR3 coding DNA: TGTGCCAGCAGTCCCACTGGGCTAGCGGCTGAGCAGTTCTTC. It yields the protein CASSPTGLAAEQFF.

This clonotype has a count of ten or more. This chain uses TRBV11-1 with TRBJ2-1, with 10 positions matching TRBD1. Germline assignment: CDR1 SGHAT and CDR2 FQDESV (reference sequence). The CDR3 is 17 residues long. V trimming: 5 bases; J trimming: 10 bases; junction bases outside the gene matches: 17. The CDR3 region is CASSLDQGTGVIEEQFF. CDR3 bases: TGTGCCAGCAGCCTGGACCAGGGGACAGGGGTTATAGAGGAGCAGTTCTTC.

This clonotype was seen repeatedly, ten times or more. The V and J genes are TRBV10-3 and TRBJ2-1; 11 bases align to TRBD2. CDR3 length: 20 residues. V dropped 7 bases and J dropped 0; count of bases not matched to a gene: 17. CDR1 ENHRY and CDR2 SYGVKD come from the germline V gene. The CDR3 region is CAIKAGLIAGGPSSYNEQFF. CDR3 DNA sequence: TGTGCCATCAAGGCCGGTTTAATAGCGGGAGGGCCCAGCTCCTACAATGAGCAGTTCTTC.

In nucleotides, the CDR3 is TGCAGTGCCATGGTCGGTGGTTGGGATATTCAGTTCTTC. As protein: CSAMVGGWDIQFF. This chain joins TRBV20-1 and TRBJ2-1; D gene ambiguous. The V gene's germline CDR1 is DFQATT and CDR2 SNEGSKA (reference sequence). CDR3 length: 13 amino acids. V was clipped by 6 bases and J by 13 bases, with 22 bases between them.

This clonotype was counted a few times. The chain carries TRBV9 and TRBJ1-2; D is unclear. Germline-derived CDR1 and CDR2 are SGDLS and YYNGEE. The length of the CDR3 is 16 residues. V was clipped by 4 bases and J by 4 bases, with 20 bases between them. The CDR3 region has the DNA TGTGCCAGCAGCCCGGCGCCCCCGCGCAGTCTCTATGGCTACACCTTC. It is translated as CASSPAPPRSLYGYTF. Variable domain in full (rest from reference TRBV9 and TRBJ1-2): DSGVTQTPKHLITATGQRVTLRCSPRSGDLSVYWYQQSLDQGLQFLIQYYNGEERAKGNILERFSAQQFPDLHSELNLSSLELGDSALYFCASSPAPPRSLYGYTFGSGTRLTVV.

This clonotype was counted many times. The chain has TRBV7-8 and TRBJ1-6; 9 bases line up with TRBD1. This CDR3 contains 14 residues. V trimming: 4 bases; J trimming: 10 bases; junction bases outside the gene matches: 5. From germline, CDR1 is SGHVS and CDR2 FQNEAQ. The CDR3 region is CASSSDRGGSPLHF. Written as DNA, the CDR3 is TGTGCCAGCAGCTCGGACAGGGGAGGGTCACCCCTCCACTTT.

This clonotype was counted only a few times. The gene calls are TRBV6-5 and TRBJ2-5, with TRBD1 matching 7 bases. The CDR3 covers 15 residues. After removal of 6 bases from V and 1 base from J, the junction contained 8 bases not matched to a gene. Germline CDR1 reads MNHEY; CDR2 reads SVGAGI. CDR3 region: CASSLTGELQETQYF. The CDR3 nucleotides read TGTGCCAGCAGCCTAACAGGGGAGCTCCAAGAGACCCAGTACTTC.

This clonotype appeared many times. The chain uses TRBV7-9 and TRBJ2-2; tentatively, D is TRBD2 (5 bases). Trimming pared 1 base from V and 2 bases from J, leaving 11 bases between. Germline V gene lookup returns CDR1 SEHNR and CDR2 FQNEAQ (reference sequence). The CDR3 is 16 amino acids. The CDR3 DNA is TGTGCCAGCAGCTTAGAGAGGGTGAGAAACACCGGGGAGCTGTTTTTT. It codes for CASSLERVRNTGELFF.